Listed below are T cell receptor beta chains from one sample, sequenced in a study of OX40 agonist ivuxolimab in advanced cancers. Assay used: immunoSEQ multiplex PCR; TCRdb lists only in-frame clones, some missing. The data hold about 62,000 clones, with around 85% observed a single time. The specimen was CD4+ or CD8+ T cells sorted from blood, collected in a trial of the OX40 agonist ivuxolimab. The receptors were gathered from an adult with an advanced solid tumor such as melanoma, head and neck, liver or kidney cancer. The CDR3 runs from the conserved cysteine through the conserved F or W. D genes are given only for firm matches. Size is omitted from some rows. Given values are once, few, many or a class for expanded clones.

abundance,j_gene,v_gene,d_gene,CDR3aa,CDR3nt
once,TRBJ1-4,TRBV10-3,-,CAISDTGRETNEKLFF,TGTGCCATCAGTGATACAGGGAGGGAAACTAATGAAAAACTGTTTTTT
-,TRBJ2-3,TRBV6-1,-,CASSSGGSTDTQYF,TGTGCCAGCAGTTCGGGGGGCTCGACAGATACGCAGTATTTT
-,TRBJ2-1,TRBV15,-,CATSPRRGTEQFF,TGTGCCACCAGCCCCCGTCGGGGCACTGAGCAGTTCTTC
-,TRBJ2-3,TRBV5-1,-,CASRRVLNTDTQYF,TGCGCCAGCAGAAGGGTACTCAACACAGATACGCAGTATTTT
-,TRBJ2-7,TRBV4-1,-,CASSLAMDREQYF,TGCGCCAGCAGCCTTGCCATGGACCGCGAGCAGTACTTC
once,TRBJ1-4,TRBV5-1,TRBD1,CASSFTGASNEKLFF,TGCGCCAGCAGCTTTACAGGGGCCTCTAATGAAAAACTGTTTTTT
-,TRBJ1-1,TRBV5-1,TRBD1,CASTSEGAVTEAFF,TGCGCCAGCACCTCCGAGGGGGCAGTGACTGAAGCTTTCTTT
-,TRBJ1-5,TRBV29-1,-,CSVGWNNQPQHF,TGCAGCGTTGGATGGAACAATCAGCCCCAGCATTTT
few,TRBJ1-3,TRBV6-6,-,CASSTVDSRSTIYF,TGTGCCAGCAGTACAGTGGACAGCAGAAGCACCATATATTTT
-,TRBJ1-5,TRBV28,-,CASSSPLGEPQHF,TGTGCCAGCAGTTCTCCTCTAGGGGAGCCCCAGCATTTT
-,TRBJ2-7,TRBV5-5,-,CASSQDRQPNYEQYF,TGTGCCAGCAGCCAAGACAGGCAGCCTAACTACGAGCAGTACTTC
-,TRBJ2-7,TRBV9,-,CASSQTGRVYEQYF,TGTGCCAGCAGCCAGACGGGCAGGGTTTACGAGCAGTACTTC
-,TRBJ1-1,TRBV9,TRBD1,CASSVARGTDHTEAFF,TGTGCCAGCAGCGTAGCGAGGGGGACAGATCACACTGAAGCTTTCTTT
-,TRBJ1-5,TRBV6-5,-,CASTKGPNQPQHF,TGTGCCAGCACCAAGGGGCCAAATCAGCCCCAGCATTTT
-,TRBJ2-7,TRBV5-6,TRBD2,CASSLAAGREQYF,TGTGCCAGCAGCTTAGCGGCCGGGAGGGAGCAGTACTTC
-,TRBJ2-2,TRBV2,TRBD1,CASSESLGQGARGELFF,TGTGCCAGCAGTGAAAGCTTGGGACAGGGGGCGCGGGGGGAGCTGTTTTTT
-,TRBJ2-7,TRBV14,TRBD1,CASSHGSGTGGLYEQYF,TGTGCCAGCAGCCACGGATCCGGGACAGGGGGACTCTACGAGCAGTACTTC
-,TRBJ1-2,TRBV10-3,-,CAISEAKGGTGAIYGYTF,TGTGCCATCAGTGAGGCCAAGGGAGGAACTGGAGCTATCTATGGCTACACCTTC
-,TRBJ1-4,TRBV4-1,-,CASSPPVGGINEKLFF,TGCGCCAGCAGCCCCCCCGTGGGCGGGATAAATGAAAAACTGTTTTTT
-,TRBJ1-3,TRBV6-6,-,CASNRQSGNTIYF,TGTGCCAGCAATCGACAGTCAGGAAACACCATATATTTT